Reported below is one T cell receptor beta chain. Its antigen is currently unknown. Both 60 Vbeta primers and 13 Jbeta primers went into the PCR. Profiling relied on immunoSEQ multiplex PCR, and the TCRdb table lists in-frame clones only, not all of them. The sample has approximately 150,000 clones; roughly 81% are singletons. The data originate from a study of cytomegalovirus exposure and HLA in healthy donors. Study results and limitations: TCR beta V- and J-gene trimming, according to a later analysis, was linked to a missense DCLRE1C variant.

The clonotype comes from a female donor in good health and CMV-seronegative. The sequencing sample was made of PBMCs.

This CDR3 is CASSSLPTGGTQGYTF. The CDR3 nucleotides read TGTGCCAGCAGCTCCCTCCCGACAGGGGGAACGCAGGGCTACACCTTC. The rearrangement joins TRBV7-9 to TRBJ1-2, with 9 bases aligning to TRBD1. V lost 4 bases and J lost 8; bases outside the gene matches: 14. The CDR3 spans 16 residues. Germline values: CDR1 SEHNR, CDR2 FQNEAQ (reference sequence).